A selection of T cell receptor beta chains follows, all from one sample in a study of blood T cells in healthy people across ages. TCRdb redid the calling of the 5' RACE reads with MiXCR, one entry per CDR3 protein. The sample contains some 900,000 distinct CDR3 sequences, roughly 50% of which appear only once. What was sequenced was blood. These receptors were taken from a man aged 30 to 45 in good health. Each CDR3 is given with its conserved first and last residue. For some rows the clone size is stated as once, few or many, or as a class when expanded; others skip it.

V gene: TRBV29-1; clone size: NA; J gene: TRBJ2-6; CDR3 protein: CGTRAPGQGASVLTF
V gene: TRBV24-1; clone size: few; J gene: TRBJ2-3; CDR3 protein: CATSVFDRTDSTDTQYF
V gene: TRBV6-1; clone size: NA; J gene: TRBJ1-2; CDR3 protein: CASSGDRPYGYTF
V gene: TRBV12-3/TRBV12-4; clone size: many; J gene: TRBJ2-1; CDR3 protein: CASTKGATSGLYNEQFF
V gene: TRBV24-1; clone size: few; J gene: TRBJ2-1; CDR3 protein: CATRTSGGVYNEQFF
V gene: TRBV6-2/TRBV6-3; clone size: NA; J gene: TRBJ2-3; CDR3 protein: CANSPGPSTDTQYF
V gene: TRBV18; clone size: NA; J gene: TRBJ2-5; CDR3 protein: CASSPKAHQETQYF
V gene: TRBV3-1; clone size: NA; J gene: TRBJ2-1; CDR3 protein: CASSPSKGQGAENEQFF
V gene: TRBV27; clone size: NA; J gene: TRBJ2-1; CDR3 protein: CASRRAGAHEQFF
V gene: TRBV7-2; clone size: NA; J gene: TRBJ2-3; CDR3 protein: CASRPTGKSTDTQYF
V gene: TRBV20-1; clone size: few; J gene: TRBJ2-3; CDR3 protein: CSAREAQRGSTDTQYF
V gene: TRBV7-3; clone size: many; J gene: TRBJ2-3; CDR3 protein: CASSLGGGRTDTQYF
V gene: TRBV5-1; clone size: NA; J gene: TRBJ1-2; CDR3 protein: CASSLDPGGTGYTF
V gene: TRBV20-1; clone size: NA; J gene: TRBJ2-7; CDR3 protein: CSASGTFSGAYNEQYF
V gene: TRBV10-2; clone size: NA; J gene: TRBJ1-5; CDR3 protein: CASSERGDSIKYKNQPQHF
V gene: TRBV4-2; clone size: NA; J gene: TRBJ1-4; CDR3 protein: CASSGTRAANEKLFF
V gene: TRBV29-1; clone size: few; J gene: TRBJ2-3; CDR3 protein: CSEAGPLTDTQYF
V gene: TRBV9; clone size: NA; J gene: TRBJ2-1; CDR3 protein: CASSLPTDGLAGNWNEQFF
V gene: TRBV12-3/TRBV12-4; clone size: few; J gene: TRBJ1-6; CDR3 protein: CASGGGGHNSPLHF
V gene: TRBV11-3; clone size: NA; J gene: TRBJ2-1; CDR3 protein: CASSLPDRAYNEQFF
V gene: TRBV5-1; clone size: NA; J gene: TRBJ2-5; CDR3 protein: CASSQGASGQETQYF
V gene: TRBV3-1; clone size: NA; J gene: TRBJ1-2; CDR3 protein: CASSQQGARDYGYTF
V gene: TRBV7-9; clone size: NA; J gene: TRBJ2-2; CDR3 protein: CASSLPGPGELFF
V gene: TRBV29-1; clone size: once; J gene: TRBJ2-3; CDR3 protein: CSVTGTGEWANTDTQYF
V gene: TRBV19; clone size: once; J gene: TRBJ1-1; CDR3 protein: CASSRGGRQLEAFF
V gene: TRBV7-2; clone size: NA; J gene: TRBJ1-5; CDR3 protein: CASSYRVDQPQHF
V gene: TRBV7-9; clone size: few; J gene: TRBJ1-4; CDR3 protein: CASSPTGDQAEKLFF
V gene: TRBV25-1; clone size: NA; J gene: TRBJ2-5; CDR3 protein: CASSPRVVETQYF
V gene: TRBV4-1; clone size: NA; J gene: TRBJ2-1; CDR3 protein: CASSQDLQEQFF
V gene: TRBV7-7; clone size: few; J gene: TRBJ2-6; CDR3 protein: CASSSGLSGANVLTF
V gene: TRBV20-1; clone size: NA; J gene: TRBJ2-1; CDR3 protein: CSAPGGYGGNEQFF
V gene: TRBV4-2; clone size: NA; J gene: TRBJ2-5; CDR3 protein: CASSLDPLAGAPFKQYF
V gene: TRBV12-3/TRBV12-4; clone size: NA; J gene: TRBJ1-6; CDR3 protein: CASSLGVDGNSPPHF
V gene: TRBV6-5; clone size: NA; J gene: TRBJ1-2; CDR3 protein: CASRGTGFDGYTF
V gene: TRBV12-3/TRBV12-4; clone size: NA; J gene: TRBJ2-7; CDR3 protein: CASSPRPYDRLAGAFSGEQYF
V gene: TRBV20-1; clone size: few; J gene: TRBJ1-2; CDR3 protein: CSAIPGTGSAYTF
V gene: TRBV6-1; clone size: few; J gene: TRBJ2-7; CDR3 protein: CASRPWGKNSYEQYF
V gene: TRBV2; clone size: NA; J gene: TRBJ2-5; CDR3 protein: CASSDGRGQETQYF
V gene: TRBV7-9; clone size: NA; J gene: TRBJ1-6; CDR3 protein: CASTHSEGLPLHF
V gene: TRBV6-2/TRBV6-3; clone size: NA; J gene: TRBJ2-5; CDR3 protein: CASSSTGTGFNEQYF
V gene: TRBV12-3/TRBV12-4; clone size: NA; J gene: TRBJ2-3; CDR3 protein: CASSSGLAGNTDTQYF